Below are 8 T cell receptor beta chains sequenced from a single sample in a study of metastatic and nonmetastatic thyroid tumors. No patient received treatment before thyroid surgery. TCRdb reassembled clones from the PCR reads with MiXCR. The sample gives about 6,900 clones, 27% of which show up once; 15% to 20% is in the top ten. Sequenced input: adjacent normal tissue. Receptors originate from a male donor with papillary thyroid cancer or a benign thyroid nodule (not recorded which). Some clones in this sample may be carry-over from other donors' samples.

The chain recombines TRBV20-1 with TRBJ2-5, with 13 bases aligning to TRBD2. Looked up from germline, CDR1 is DFQATT and CDR2 is SNEGSKA (reference sequence). V shed 5 bases, J shed 5 bases, and the junction held 8 bases outside the gene matches. CDR3 length equals 15 residues. The CDR3 region has the DNA TGCAGTGCTTCTCGGACTAGCGGGAGTCGGGAGACCCAGTACTTC. Translated: CSASRTSGSRETQYF.

CDR3 nucleotide sequence: TGTGCCAGCAGCTTGGCACCGATCGGTACGATGAACACTGAAGCTTTCTTT. Translated, it gives CASSLAPIGTMNTEAFF. This chain links TRBV5-4 with TRBJ1-1; D uncertain. The CDR3 contains 17 residues. Germline V gives CDR1 SGHNT, CDR2 YYREEE (reference sequence). V gave up 0 bases and J gave up 0 bases, with 15 bases separating them.

In its sample, this clone was seen many times. DNA of the CDR3: TGTGCCAGCTCACCAAATAGCAGGAGCTCTGGAAACACCATATATTTT. It yields the protein CASSPNSRSSGNTIYF. The chain recombines TRBV18 with TRBJ1-3; D gene uncertain. CDR1 and CDR2 from the germline V gene are KGHSH and LQKENI. The CDR3 is 16 amino acids. Deletions cut 2 bases from V and 0 bases from J, with 11 bases between.

The CDR3 coding sequence is TGTGCCAGCAGCAGCGGGACAGGGGGAAGCTACGAGCAGTACTTC. This encodes CASSSGTGGSYEQYF. The J gene is TRBJ2-7, the V gene TRBV7-9; 11 positions agree with TRBD1. The CDR3 is made up of 15 amino acids. Germline loops: CDR1 SEHNR, CDR2 FQNEAQ (reference sequence). V shed 5 bases and J 3 bases; nucleotides not matched to a gene: 6.

This clone was observed a handful of times. As DNA, the CDR3 is TGTGCCAGTAGCCTAAGCTCCTCTGGGGCCAACGTCCTGACTTTC. It translates to CASSLSSSGANVLTF. The rearrangement joins TRBV19 to TRBJ2-6; D is uncertain. The germline gives CDR1 LNHDA, CDR2 SQIVND (reference sequence). There are 15 residues in the CDR3. The V and J ends lost 6 bases and 0 bases respectively, with 9 bases between them.

As to this clone: A read error is likely, as this CDR3 ends without the conserved phenylalanine or tryptophan. The gene calls are TRBV6-1 and TRBJ2-1; D is undetermined. CDR1 and CDR2 from the germline V gene are MNHNS and SASEGT. This CDR3 is 14 amino acids long. In DNA, the CDR3 is TGTGCCAGCAGTCAGTATGTTGAATACAATGATCAGTTCTGC. Amino acid sequence: CASSQYVEYNDQFC.

This clone was seen a single time. The chain is built from TRBV20-1 and TRBJ2-7; 8 bases map to TRBD2. V lost 2 bases to trimming and J lost 0 bases; unmatched junction nucleotides: 6. CDR1 and CDR2 from the germline V gene are DFQATT and SNEGSKA (reference sequence). The CDR3 is 15 residues long. Written as DNA, the CDR3 is TGCAGTGCTAGACCCGGGACTAGAATCTCCTACGAGCAGTACTTC. Translation: CSARPGTRISYEQYF.

This clone has a handful of counts. V gene TRBV12-3 or TRBV12-4 combines with J gene TRBJ2-3, with D perhaps matching TRBD2 (6 bases). The CDR3 totals 15 residues. With 6 bases removed from V and 0 bases from J, the gap between germline ends came to 13 bases. The CDR3 sequence is CASSLGLTSTDTQYF. Written as DNA, the CDR3 is TGTGCCAGCAGCCTGGGACTCACTAGCACAGATACGCAGTATTTT.